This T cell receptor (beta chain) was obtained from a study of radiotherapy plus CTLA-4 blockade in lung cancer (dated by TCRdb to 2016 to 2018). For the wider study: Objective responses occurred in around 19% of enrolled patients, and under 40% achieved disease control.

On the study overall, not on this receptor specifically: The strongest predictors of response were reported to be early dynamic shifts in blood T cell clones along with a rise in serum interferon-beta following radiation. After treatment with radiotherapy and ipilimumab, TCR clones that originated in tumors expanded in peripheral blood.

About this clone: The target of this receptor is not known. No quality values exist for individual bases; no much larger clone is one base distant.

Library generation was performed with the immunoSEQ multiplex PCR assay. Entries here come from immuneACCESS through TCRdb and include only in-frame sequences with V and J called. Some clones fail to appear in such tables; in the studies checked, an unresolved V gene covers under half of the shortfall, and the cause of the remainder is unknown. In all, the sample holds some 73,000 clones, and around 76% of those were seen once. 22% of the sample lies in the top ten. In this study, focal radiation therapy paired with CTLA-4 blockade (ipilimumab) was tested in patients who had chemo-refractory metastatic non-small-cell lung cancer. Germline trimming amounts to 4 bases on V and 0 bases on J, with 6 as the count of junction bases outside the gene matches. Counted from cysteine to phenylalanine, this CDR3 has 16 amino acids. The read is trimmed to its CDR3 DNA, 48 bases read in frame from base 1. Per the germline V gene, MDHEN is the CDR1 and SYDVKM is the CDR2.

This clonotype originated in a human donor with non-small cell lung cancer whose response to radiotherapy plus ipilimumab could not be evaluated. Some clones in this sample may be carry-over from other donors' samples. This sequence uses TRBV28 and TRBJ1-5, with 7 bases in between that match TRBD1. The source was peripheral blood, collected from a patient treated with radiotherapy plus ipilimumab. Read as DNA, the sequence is TGTGCCAGCAGTTGGGGGGACAGCGATAGCAATCAGCCCCAGCATTTT. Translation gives CASSWGDSDSNQPQHF.